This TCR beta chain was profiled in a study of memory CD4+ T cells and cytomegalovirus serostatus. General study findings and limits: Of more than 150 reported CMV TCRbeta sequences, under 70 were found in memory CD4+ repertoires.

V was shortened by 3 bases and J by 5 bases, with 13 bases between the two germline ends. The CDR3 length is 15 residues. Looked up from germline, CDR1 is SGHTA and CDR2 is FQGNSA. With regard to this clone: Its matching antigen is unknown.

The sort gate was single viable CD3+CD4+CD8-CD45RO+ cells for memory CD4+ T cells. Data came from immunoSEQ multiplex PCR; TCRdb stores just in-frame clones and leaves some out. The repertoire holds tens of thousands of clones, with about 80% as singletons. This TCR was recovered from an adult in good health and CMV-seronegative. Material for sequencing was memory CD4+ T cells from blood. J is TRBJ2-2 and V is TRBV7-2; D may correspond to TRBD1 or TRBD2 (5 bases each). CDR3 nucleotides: TGTGCCAGCAGCTTCGGGACGGTTGGAACCGGGGAGCTGTTTTTT. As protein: CASSFGTVGTGELFF.